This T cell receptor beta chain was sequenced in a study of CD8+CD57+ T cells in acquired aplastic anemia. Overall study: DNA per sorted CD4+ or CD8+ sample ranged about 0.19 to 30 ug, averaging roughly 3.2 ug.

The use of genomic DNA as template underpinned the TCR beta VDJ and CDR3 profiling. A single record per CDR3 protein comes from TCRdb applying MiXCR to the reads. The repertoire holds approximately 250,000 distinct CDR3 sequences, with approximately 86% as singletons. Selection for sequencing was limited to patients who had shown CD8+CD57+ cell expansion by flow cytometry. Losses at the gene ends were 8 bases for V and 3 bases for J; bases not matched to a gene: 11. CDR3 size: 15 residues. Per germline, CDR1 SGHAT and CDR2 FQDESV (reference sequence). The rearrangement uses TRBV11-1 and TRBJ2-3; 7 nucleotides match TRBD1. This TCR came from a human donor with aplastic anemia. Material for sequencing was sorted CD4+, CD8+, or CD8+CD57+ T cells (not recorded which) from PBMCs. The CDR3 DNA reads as TGTGCCAGCGGGACAGAGGGTGAAAGGACAGATACGCAGTATTTT. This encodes CASGTEGERTDTQYF.